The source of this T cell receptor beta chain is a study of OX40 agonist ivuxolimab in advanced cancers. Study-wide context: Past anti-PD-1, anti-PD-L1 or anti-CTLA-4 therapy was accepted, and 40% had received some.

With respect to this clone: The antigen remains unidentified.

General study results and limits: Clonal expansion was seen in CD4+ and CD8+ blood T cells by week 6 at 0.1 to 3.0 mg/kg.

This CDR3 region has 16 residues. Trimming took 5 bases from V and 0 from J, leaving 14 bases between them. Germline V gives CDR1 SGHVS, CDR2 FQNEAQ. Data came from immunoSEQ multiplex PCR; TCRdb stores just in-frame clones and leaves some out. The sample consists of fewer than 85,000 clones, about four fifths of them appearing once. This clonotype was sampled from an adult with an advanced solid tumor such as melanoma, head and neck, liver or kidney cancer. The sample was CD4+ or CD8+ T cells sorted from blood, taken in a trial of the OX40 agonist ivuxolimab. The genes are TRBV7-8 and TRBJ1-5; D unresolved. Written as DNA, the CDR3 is TGTGCCAGCAGCCCCTTTCTAGAGTATAGCAATCAGCCCCAGCATTTT. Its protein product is CASSPFLEYSNQPQHF.